This T cell receptor beta chain was sequenced for a study of T cells after posttransplantation cyclophosphamide. This CDR3 has 14 residues. Germline V CDR1 and CDR2: MNHNS, SASEGT. The V end was cut by 10 bases, the J end by 8 bases, with 18 bases between. About this clone itself: Its antigen is not known.

The method was immunoSEQ multiplex PCR; TCRdb's version includes in-frame clones alone and lacks a portion of them. This repertoire shows 47,000 or so clones, approximately 90% found once; its top ten account for 3.1%. Broader study findings: Donor CD8+ memory clones often dominated recipient blood repertoires at later times.

This TCR came from a woman aged 45-59 years in good health and a related stem cell transplant donor. This chain links TRBV6-1 with TRBJ1-6; D not resolved. Sequenced: PBMCs. The CDR3: CATAQVTGYSPLHF. In DNA form, the CDR3 reads TGTGCCACCGCCCAGGTGACCGGATATTCACCCCTCCACTTT.